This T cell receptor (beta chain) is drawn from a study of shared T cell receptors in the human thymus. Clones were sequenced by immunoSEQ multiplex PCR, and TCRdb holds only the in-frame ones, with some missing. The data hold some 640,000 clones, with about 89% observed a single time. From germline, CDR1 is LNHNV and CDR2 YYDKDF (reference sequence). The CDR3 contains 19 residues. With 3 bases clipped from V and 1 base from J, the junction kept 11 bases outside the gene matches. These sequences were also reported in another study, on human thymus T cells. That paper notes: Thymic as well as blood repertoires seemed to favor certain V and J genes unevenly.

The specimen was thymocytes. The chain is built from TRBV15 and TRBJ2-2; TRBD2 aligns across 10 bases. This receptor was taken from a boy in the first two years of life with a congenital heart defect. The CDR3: CATSSQGSSGSLNTGELFF. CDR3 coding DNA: TGTGCCACCAGCAGCCAAGGTTCTAGCGGGAGTTTGAACACCGGGGAGCTGTTTTTT.